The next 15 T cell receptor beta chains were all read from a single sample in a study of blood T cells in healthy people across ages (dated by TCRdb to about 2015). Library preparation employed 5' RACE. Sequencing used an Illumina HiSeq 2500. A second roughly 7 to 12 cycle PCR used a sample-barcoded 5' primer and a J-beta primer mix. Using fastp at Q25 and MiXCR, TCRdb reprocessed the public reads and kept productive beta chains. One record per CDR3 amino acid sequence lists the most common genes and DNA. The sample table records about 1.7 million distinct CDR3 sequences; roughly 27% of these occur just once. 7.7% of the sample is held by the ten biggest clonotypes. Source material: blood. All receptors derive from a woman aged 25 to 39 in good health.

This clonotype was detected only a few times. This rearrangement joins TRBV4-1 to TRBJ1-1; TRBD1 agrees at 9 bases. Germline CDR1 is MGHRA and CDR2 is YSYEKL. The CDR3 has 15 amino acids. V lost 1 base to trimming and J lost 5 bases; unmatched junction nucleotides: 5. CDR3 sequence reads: CASSQGTGARTEAFF. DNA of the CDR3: TGCGCCAGCAGCCAAGGGACAGGGGCGCGGACTGAAGCTTTCTTT.

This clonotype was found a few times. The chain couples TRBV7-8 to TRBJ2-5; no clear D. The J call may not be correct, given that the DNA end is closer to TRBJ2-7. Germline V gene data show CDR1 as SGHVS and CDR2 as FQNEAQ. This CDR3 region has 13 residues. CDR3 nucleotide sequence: TGTGCCAGCAGTCAGAGGCCCTTCTACGAGCAGTACTTC. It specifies CASSQRPFYEQYF.

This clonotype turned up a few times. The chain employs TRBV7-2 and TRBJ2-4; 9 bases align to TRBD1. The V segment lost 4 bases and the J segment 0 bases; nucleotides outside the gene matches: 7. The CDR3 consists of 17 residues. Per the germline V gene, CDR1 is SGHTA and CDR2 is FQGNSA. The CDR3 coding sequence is TGTGCCAGCAGCTCAGGGACAGGGATTTTAGCCAAAAACATTCAGTACTTC. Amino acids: CASSSGTGILAKNIQYF.

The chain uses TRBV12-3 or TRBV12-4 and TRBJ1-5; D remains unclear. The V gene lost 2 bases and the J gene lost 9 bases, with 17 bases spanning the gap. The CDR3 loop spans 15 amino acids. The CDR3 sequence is CASSLRPPENGPQHF. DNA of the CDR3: TGTGCCAGCAGTTTACGTCCCCCCGAAAACGGGCCCCAGCATTTT.

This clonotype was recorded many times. CDR3 DNA: TGTGCCAGCAGCCAAGATCTCCAGGAGATCTACGAGCAGTACTTC. Its translation is CASSQDLQEIYEQYF. This chain links TRBV4-2 with TRBJ2-7; D is uncertain. V was clipped by 0 bases and J by 3 bases, with 12 bases between them. The CDR3 contains 15 residues. The germline gives CDR1 LGHNA, CDR2 YNFKEQ.

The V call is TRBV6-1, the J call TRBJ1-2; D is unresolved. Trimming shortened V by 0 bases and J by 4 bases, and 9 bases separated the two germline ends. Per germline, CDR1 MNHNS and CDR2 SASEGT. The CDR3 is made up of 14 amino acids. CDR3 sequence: CASSEAPVSYGYTF. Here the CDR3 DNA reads TGTGCCAGCAGTGAAGCCCCGGTGAGCTATGGCTACACCTTC.

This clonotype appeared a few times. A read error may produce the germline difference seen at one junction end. Written as DNA, the CDR3 is TGTGCCTGCAGCAAGGGGACAGCTGAAAAACTGTTTTTT. Its protein is CACSKGTAEKLFF. The chain combines TRBV7-2 with TRBJ1-4; 7 nucleotides align to TRBD1. The CDR3 runs 13 residues. Germline-derived CDR1 and CDR2 are SGHTA and FQGNSA.

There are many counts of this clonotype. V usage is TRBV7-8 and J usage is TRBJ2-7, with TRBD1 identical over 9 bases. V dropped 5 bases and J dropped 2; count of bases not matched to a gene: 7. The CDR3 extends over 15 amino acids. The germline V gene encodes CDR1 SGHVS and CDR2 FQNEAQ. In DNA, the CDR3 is TGTGCCAGCAGCACTCGACAGGGGGGCCCCTACGAGCAGTACTTC. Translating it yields CASSTRQGGPYEQYF.

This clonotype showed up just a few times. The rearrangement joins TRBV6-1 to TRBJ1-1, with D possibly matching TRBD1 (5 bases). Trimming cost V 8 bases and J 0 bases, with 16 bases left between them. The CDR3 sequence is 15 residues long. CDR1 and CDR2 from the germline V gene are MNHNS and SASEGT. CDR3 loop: CASAGGGRVNTEAFF. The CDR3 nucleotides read TGTGCCAGCGCCGGGGGAGGGAGGGTGAACACTGAAGCTTTCTTT.

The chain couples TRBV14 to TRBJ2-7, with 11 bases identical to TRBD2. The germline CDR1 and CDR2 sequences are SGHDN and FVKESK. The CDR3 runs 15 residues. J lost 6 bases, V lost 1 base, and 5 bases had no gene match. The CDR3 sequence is CASSQVTSGTREQYF. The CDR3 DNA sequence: TGTGCCAGCAGCCAAGTGACTAGCGGGACTCGCGAGCAGTACTTC.

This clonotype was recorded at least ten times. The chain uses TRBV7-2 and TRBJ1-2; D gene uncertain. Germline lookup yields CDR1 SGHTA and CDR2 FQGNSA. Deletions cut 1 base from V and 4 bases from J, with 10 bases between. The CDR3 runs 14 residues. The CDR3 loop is CASSLVEGAYGYTF. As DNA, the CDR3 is TGTGCCAGCAGCTTAGTCGAGGGAGCCTATGGCTACACCTTC.

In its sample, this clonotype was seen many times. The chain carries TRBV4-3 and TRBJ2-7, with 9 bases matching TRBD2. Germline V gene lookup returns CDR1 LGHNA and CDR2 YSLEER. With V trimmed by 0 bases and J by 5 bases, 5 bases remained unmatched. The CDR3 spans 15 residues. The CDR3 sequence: CASSQELLAGDEQYF. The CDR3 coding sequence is TGCGCCAGCAGCCAAGAATTATTAGCGGGAGACGAGCAGTACTTC.

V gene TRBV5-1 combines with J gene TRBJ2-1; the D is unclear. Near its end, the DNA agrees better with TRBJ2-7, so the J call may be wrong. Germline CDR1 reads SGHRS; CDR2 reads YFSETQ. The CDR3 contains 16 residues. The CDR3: CASSYNTGSSYNEQYF. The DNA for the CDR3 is TGCGCCAGCAGCTACAACACGGGTAGCTCCTACAATGAGCAGTACTTC.

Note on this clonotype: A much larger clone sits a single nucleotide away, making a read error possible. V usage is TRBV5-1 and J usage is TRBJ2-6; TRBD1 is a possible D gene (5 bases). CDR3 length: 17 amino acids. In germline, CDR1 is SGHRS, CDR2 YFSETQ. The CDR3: CASSRRTESSGANALTF. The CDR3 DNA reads TGCGCCAGCAGCCGTCGTACAGAGAGCTCTGGGGCCAACGCCCTGACTTTC.

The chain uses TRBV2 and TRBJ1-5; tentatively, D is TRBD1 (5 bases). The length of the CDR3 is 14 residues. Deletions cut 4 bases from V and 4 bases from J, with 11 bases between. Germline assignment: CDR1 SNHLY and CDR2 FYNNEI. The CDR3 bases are TGTGCCAGCAGTGTCCTACAGGAGAATCAGCCCCAGCATTTT. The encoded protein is CASSVLQENQPQHF.